The source of this T cell receptor (beta chain) is a study of blood T cell repertoires in COVID-19. Study as a whole: Sites in the United States, Italy and Spain provided acute and convalescent COVID-19 samples. The analysed material was cDNA or gDNA that came from T cells, B-cell-depleted T cells, or PBMCs.

TCRdb keeps only in-frame clones here, not all; method: immunoSEQ multiplex PCR. The sample consists of 200,000 to 250,000 clones, nearly 90% of them appearing once. Germline V gene lookup returns CDR1 MNHEY and CDR2 SVGEGT. The CDR3 spans 16 residues. Trimming took off 2 bases at V and 2 bases at J, with 16 bases between the two ends. The chain recombines TRBV6-2 or TRBV6-3 with TRBJ2-7, with D maybe TRBD2 (6 bases). The TCR originated in a woman aged 18-29 years who had recovered from COVID-19. The sequenced sample consisted of peripheral blood. The CDR3: CASSYGPRDSTYEQYF. CDR3 DNA: TGTGCCAGCAGTTACGGGCCTCGGGACTCCACCTACGAGCAGTACTTC.